One sample yielded the 19 T cell receptor beta chains listed below, sequenced in a study of CD8 T cells in acute hepatitis C reinfection. Method: immunoSEQ multiplex PCR; TCRdb's copy keeps in-frame clones and lacks some. The sample contains about 38,000 clones, approximately 85% of which appear only once. The time point was: naive CD8 control sorted from an acute-time-point sample. Sequenced material: naive CD8+ T cells from PBMCs. The receptors come from a woman in her late teens or twenties who spontaneously cleared hepatitis C infection.

The CDR3 reads CASRQLGGYTF. CDR3 coding DNA: TGTGCCAGTAGACAGTTGGGTGGCTACACCTTC. The chain employs TRBV9 and TRBJ1-2, with D perhaps TRBD1 (5 bases). The CDR3 is made up of 11 amino acids. From germline, CDR1 is SGDLS and CDR2 YYNGEE. The V end lost 8 bases, the J end lost 7 bases, and 12 bases lay between the germline ends.

The V and J genes are TRBV5-1 and TRBJ2-7; D remains unclear. Germline CDR1 reads SGHRS; CDR2 reads YFSETQ. The CDR3 contains 11 residues. V lost 3 bases and J lost 6, with 7 bases in between. CDR3 in DNA: TGCGCCAGCAGCTCGGGTGGCGAGCAGTACTTC. This codes for CASSSGGEQYF.

This clone showed up just once. The rearrangement uses TRBV4-1 and TRBJ2-2; 7 bases align to TRBD2. The CDR3 extends over 17 amino acids. With 3 bases clipped from V and 0 bases from J, the junction kept 7 bases outside the gene matches. Germline V gene data show CDR1 as MGHRA and CDR2 as YSYEKL. The chain's CDR3 is CASSHQRRGTNTGELFF. CDR3 sequence (DNA): TGCGCCAGCAGCCACCAGAGGCGGGGGACGAACACCGGGGAGCTGTTTTTT.

In this sample, this clone turned up once. The chain combines TRBV4-1 with TRBJ2-7; 13 bases are shared with TRBD2. With V trimmed by 3 bases and J by 6 bases, 5 bases remained unmatched. This CDR3 is built from 15 residues. Per germline, CDR1 MGHRA and CDR2 YSYEKL. As DNA, the CDR3 is TGCGCCAGCAGCCAGCCGGGACTAGCGGGAACCGAGCAGTACTTC. Amino acid sequence: CASSQPGLAGTEQYF.

The V and J genes are TRBV6-1 and TRBJ2-7; D not certain. Trimming shortened V by 9 bases and J by 7 bases, and 13 bases separated the two germline ends. Per germline, CDR1 MNHNS and CDR2 SASEGT. There are 11 residues in the CDR3. Here the CDR3 reads CARKGAAEQYF. DNA for the CDR3: TGTGCCAGAAAAGGTGCGGCTGAGCAGTACTTC.

The CDR3 DNA reads TGTGCCAGCAGCTTAGTGTCCCACGAGCAGTACTTC. This encodes CASSLVSHEQYF. This chain connects TRBV7-2 to TRBJ2-7; D ambiguous. The CDR3 is made up of 12 amino acids. Germline-derived CDR1 and CDR2 are SGHTA and FQGNSA. V lost 1 base, J lost 5 bases, and 6 bases lay in between.

The CDR3 reads CASSLLDREGTGELFF. The DNA for the CDR3 is TGTGCCAGCAGTCTCCTGGACAGGGAGGGCACCGGGGAGCTGTTTTTT. The chain is built from TRBV7-9 and TRBJ2-2, with D perhaps TRBD1 (8 bases). Germline CDR1 reads SEHNR; CDR2 reads FQNEAQ (reference sequence). V was clipped by 6 bases and J by 4 bases, with 18 bases between them. The CDR3 covers 16 residues.

This chain joins TRBV4-1 and TRBJ2-1; 8 bases line up with TRBD2. Trimming took 5 bases from V and 14 from J; bases not matched to a gene: 11. Per the germline V gene, CDR1 is MGHRA and CDR2 is YSYEKL. This CDR3 is 13 amino acids long. CDR3 loop: CASSALDTGGEFF. For the CDR3, the DNA is TGCGCCAGCAGCGCCCTTGATACGGGAGGGGAGTTCTTC.

This clone was observed once. The J gene is TRBJ2-2, the V gene TRBV5-1; D is unresolved. V was trimmed by 3 bases and J by 1 base, leaving 13 bases between them. The CDR3 covers 16 residues. Germline V gene sequence: CDR1 SGHRS, CDR2 YFSETQ. The CDR3 loop reads CASSSWIGMNTGELFF. Written as DNA, the CDR3 is TGCGCCAGCAGCTCTTGGATAGGGATGAACACCGGGGAGCTGTTTTTT.

The genes are TRBV5-1 and TRBJ2-2, with TRBD2 matching 10 bases. Germline V CDR1 and CDR2: SGHRS, YFSETQ. CDR3 size: 18 residues. V dropped 6 bases and J dropped 1; count of bases not matched to a gene: 12. In nucleotides, the CDR3 is TGCGCCAGCACCCTGATCGGCGCTAGCGGGGGGAACACCGGGGAGCTGTTTTTT. Translated, it gives CASTLIGASGGNTGELFF.

The chain links TRBV7-6 to TRBJ1-2; D is unclear. Trimming stripped 7 bases from V and 3 bases from J, with 15 bases between. The CDR3 covers 14 residues. Germline V CDR1 and CDR2: SGHVS, FNYEAQ. The DNA of the CDR3 is TGTGCCAGCAAGGCGAGAGAAAATGACTATGGCTACACCTTC. The encoded protein is CASKARENDYGYTF.

This clone was seen a handful of times. The chain has TRBV7-9 and TRBJ2-7, with 8 bases identical to TRBD2. Germline CDR1 SEHNR, CDR2 FQNEAQ (reference sequence). This CDR3 region has 18 residues. Losses at the gene ends were 1 base for V and 0 bases for J; bases not matched to a gene: 11. In DNA, the CDR3 is TGTGCCAGCAGCTTAGGGAAGGGAGCGGGAGCTAACTCCTACGAGCAGTACTTC. As protein: CASSLGKGAGANSYEQYF.

This clone was detected once. V usage is TRBV9 and J usage is TRBJ2-1; no definite D call. The ends were cut back, 0 bases at V and 8 bases at J, with 15 bases in the middle. CDR3 length equals 15 residues. Germline V gives CDR1 SGDLS, CDR2 YYNGEE. CDR3 DNA: TGTGCCAGCAGCGTAGCTACGAGACTTTTAGATGAGCAGTTCTTC. Residues: CASSVATRLLDEQFF.

The gene calls are TRBV15 and TRBJ1-1, with D maybe TRBD1 (6 bases). The V gene's germline CDR1 is LNHNV and CDR2 YYDKDF (reference sequence). Trimming removed 1 base from V and 1 base from J, with 13 bases in between. CDR3 size: 16 residues. Here the CDR3 reads CATSRVPGTRNTEAFF. CDR3 DNA: TGTGCCACCAGCAGAGTCCCCGGGACACGGAACACTGAAGCTTTCTTT.

This chain connects TRBV9 to TRBJ2-2, with 13 positions matching TRBD2. This CDR3 is 18 amino acids long. CDR1 and CDR2 from the germline V gene are SGDLS and YYNGEE. V lost 4 bases, J lost 4 bases, and 10 bases stayed unmatched. The CDR3 protein is CASSFNLRTSGSTGELFF. The CDR3 region has the DNA TGTGCCAGCAGCTTTAACCTAAGGACTAGCGGGAGCACCGGGGAGCTGTTTTTT.

The V gene is TRBV29-1, the J gene TRBJ2-5; 10 bases map to TRBD2. This CDR3 region has 15 residues. The germline V gene has CDR1 SQVTM and CDR2 ANQGSEA. The V gene end was trimmed by 3 bases and the J gene end by 4 bases; junction bases not matched to a gene: 8. As DNA, the CDR3 is TGCAGCGTTGATGGGCTAGCGGGAGTGGGAGAGACCCAGTACTTC. This gives the protein CSVDGLAGVGETQYF.

The genes are TRBV15 and TRBJ2-2; D is possibly TRBD1 (5 bases). Germline V CDR1 and CDR2: LNHNV, YYDKDF (reference sequence). V was shortened by 9 bases and J by 6 bases, with 8 bases between the two germline ends. CDR3 length: 11 amino acids. CDR3 in amino acids: CATKGAGELFF. In nucleotides, the CDR3 is TGTGCCACAAAAGGGGCCGGGGAGCTGTTTTTT.

This clone appeared a single time. This chain links TRBV5-1 with TRBJ2-3; 13 positions agree with TRBD2. V lost 5 bases and J lost 0; bases outside the gene matches: 6. Germline loops: CDR1 SGHRS, CDR2 YFSETQ. CDR3 length: 17 amino acids. The CDR3 DNA follows: TGCGCCAGCAGTTCAGGACTAGCGGGGGCTAGCACAGATACGCAGTATTTT. Translating gives CASSSGLAGASTDTQYF.

J is TRBJ2-1 and V is TRBV29-1; a weak D match, TRBD2 (6 bases). The CDR3 is made up of 13 amino acids. CDR1 is SQVTM and CDR2 is ANQGSEA in the germline V gene. V lost 8 bases and J lost 2, with 13 bases in between. The CDR3: CSPSAGPYNEQFF. The CDR3 DNA reads TGCAGCCCATCCGCGGGACCCTACAATGAGCAGTTCTTC.